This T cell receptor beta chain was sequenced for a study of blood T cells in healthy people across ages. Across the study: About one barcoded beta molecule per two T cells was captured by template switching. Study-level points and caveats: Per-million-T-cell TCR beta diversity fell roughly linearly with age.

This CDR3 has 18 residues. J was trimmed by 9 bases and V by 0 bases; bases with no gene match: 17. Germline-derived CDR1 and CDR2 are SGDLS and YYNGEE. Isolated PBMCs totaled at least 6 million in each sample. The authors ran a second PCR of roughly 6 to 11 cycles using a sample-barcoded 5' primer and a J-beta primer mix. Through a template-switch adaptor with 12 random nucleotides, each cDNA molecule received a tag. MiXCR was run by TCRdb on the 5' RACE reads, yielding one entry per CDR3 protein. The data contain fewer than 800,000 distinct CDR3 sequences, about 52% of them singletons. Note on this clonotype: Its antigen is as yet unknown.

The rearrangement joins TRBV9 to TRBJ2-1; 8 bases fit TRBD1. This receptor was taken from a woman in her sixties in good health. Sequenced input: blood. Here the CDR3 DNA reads TGTGCCAGCAGCGTAGGCTCCGGGGCTGGACAGGGTTATAGTGAGCAGTTCTTC. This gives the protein CASSVGSGAGQGYSEQFF.